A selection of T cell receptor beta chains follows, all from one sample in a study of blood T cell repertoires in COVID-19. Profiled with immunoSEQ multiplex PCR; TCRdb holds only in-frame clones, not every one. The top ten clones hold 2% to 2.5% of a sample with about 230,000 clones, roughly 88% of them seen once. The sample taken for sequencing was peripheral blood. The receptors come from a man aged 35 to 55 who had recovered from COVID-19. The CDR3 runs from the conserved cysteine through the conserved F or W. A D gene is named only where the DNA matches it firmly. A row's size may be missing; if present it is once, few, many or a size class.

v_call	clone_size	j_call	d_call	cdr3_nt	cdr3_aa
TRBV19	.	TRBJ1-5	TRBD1	TGTGCCAGTTCCCGACAGGGCGAGTCCCAGCCCCAGCATTTT	CASSRQGESQPQHF
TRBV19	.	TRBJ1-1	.	TGTGCCAGTAGTATAGTCCCCTTGGACACGAACACTGAAGCTTTCTTT	CASSIVPLDTNTEAFF
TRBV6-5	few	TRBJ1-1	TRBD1	TGTGCCATCAGGACAGGCCCAGAAGCTTTCTTT	CAIRTGPEAFF
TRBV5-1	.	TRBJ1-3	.	TGCGCCAGCAGCCGTCCCGGCGGGGCCGACTCTGGAAACACCATATATTTT	CASSRPGGADSGNTIYF
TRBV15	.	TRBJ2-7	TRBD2	TGTGCCACCAGCTTTGGACTAGCGGGAGGGCCCTACGAGCAGTACTTC	CATSFGLAGGPYEQYF
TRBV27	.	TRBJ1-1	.	TGTGCCAGCAGTTCCAGACACATGAACACTGAAGCTTTCTTT	CASSSRHMNTEAFF
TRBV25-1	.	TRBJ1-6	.	TGTGCCAGCAGTGAATTGTCAGGGGATAATTCACCCCTCCACTTT	CASSELSGDNSPLHF
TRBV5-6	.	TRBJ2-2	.	TGTGCCAGCAGCCTACCAACGAACACCGGGGAGCTGTTTTTT	CASSLPTNTGELFF
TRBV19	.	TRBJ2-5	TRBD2	TGTGCCAGTAGTTTTGGACTAGATCCCCCGGTTCAGTACTTC	CASSFGLDPPVQYF
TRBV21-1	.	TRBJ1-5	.	TGTGCCCTGGGGGACAGGCCTAGCAATCAGCCCCAGCATTTT	CALGDRPSNQPQHF
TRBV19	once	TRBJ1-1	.	TGTGCCAGTAGTATACAAGTGCTAACTGAAGCTTTCTTT	CASSIQVLTEAFF
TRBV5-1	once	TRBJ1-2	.	TGCGCCAGCAGCCCCTCTTTTGCGGGTGGCTACACCTTC	CASSPSFAGGYTF
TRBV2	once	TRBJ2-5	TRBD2	TGTGCCAGCAGTCCGACTAGCGGGGGCCCAGAGACCCAGTACTTC	CASSPTSGGPETQYF
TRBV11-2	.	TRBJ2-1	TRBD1	TGTGCCAGCAGCTTAGTTGGGGGACCGGGGACAGCGCGCTCTGAGCAGTTCTTC	CASSLVGGPGTARSEQFF